A selection of T cell receptor beta chains follows, all from one sample in a study of T cell responses to AZD1222 COVID-19 vaccine. Sequencing used immunoSEQ multiplex PCR; TCRdb keeps in-frame clones, though not all of them. The data show 95,000 to 150,000 clones, 90% seen once. The sequencing here drew on peripheral blood, taken on day 0 of MenACWY control vaccination. These receptors all stem from an adult in good health. Both conserved end residues are part of each CDR3. A D gene is named only where the DNA matches it firmly. Clone size is shown for a subset of rows, as once, few, many or a class of expanded clone.

j_gene: TRBJ1-4; abundance: few; d_gene: TRBD1; v_gene: TRBV11-2; CDR3nt: TGTGCCAGCAGCCCAGGGGGAGAAAAACTGTTTTTT; CDR3aa: CASSPGGEKLFF
j_gene: TRBJ2-5; abundance: NA; d_gene: TRBD1; v_gene: TRBV29-1; CDR3nt: TGCAGCGTTGACCGACAGGGGGCGCGGGGGGAGACCCAGTACTTC; CDR3aa: CSVDRQGARGETQYF
j_gene: TRBJ2-3; abundance: NA; d_gene: TRBD2; v_gene: TRBV9; CDR3nt: TGTGCCAGCAGCGGGACTAGCGGGGGCGCAGATACGCAGTATTTT; CDR3aa: CASSGTSGGADTQYF
j_gene: TRBJ1-1; abundance: NA; d_gene: NA; v_gene: TRBV27; CDR3nt: TGTGCCAGCAGTTTAGAGCCCAGGGAATTGAACACTGAAGCTTTCTTT; CDR3aa: CASSLEPRELNTEAFF
j_gene: TRBJ1-5; abundance: NA; d_gene: NA; v_gene: TRBV10-2; CDR3nt: TGCGCCAGCAGTGTGGGCCGAAATAGCAATCAGCCCCAGCATTTT; CDR3aa: CASSVGRNSNQPQHF
j_gene: TRBJ2-7; abundance: NA; d_gene: NA; v_gene: TRBV6-5; CDR3nt: TGTGCCAGCAGTTCAAGTACCTCTAACTACGAGCAGTACTTC; CDR3aa: CASSSSTSNYEQYF
j_gene: TRBJ2-2; abundance: once; d_gene: TRBD2; v_gene: TRBV11-3; CDR3nt: TGTGCCAGCAGCTTAGGGCTAGCGGGAGCGTCCGGGGAGCTGTTTTTT; CDR3aa: CASSLGLAGASGELFF
j_gene: TRBJ2-2; abundance: NA; d_gene: NA; v_gene: TRBV30; CDR3nt: TGTGCGCAGGAACACGACCTAACCGGGGAGCTGTTTTTT; CDR3aa: CAQEHDLTGELFF
j_gene: TRBJ2-3; abundance: NA; d_gene: NA; v_gene: TRBV30; CDR3nt: TGTGCCTCGACGCGGGGACAGATGACAGATACGCAGTATTTT; CDR3aa: CASTRGQMTDTQYF
j_gene: TRBJ1-2; abundance: NA; d_gene: NA; v_gene: TRBV19; CDR3nt: TGTGCCAGTAGTACCTCTAGGGAGGACTATGGCTACACCTTC; CDR3aa: CASSTSREDYGYTF
j_gene: TRBJ1-2; abundance: NA; d_gene: NA; v_gene: TRBV5-6; CDR3nt: TGTGCCAGCAGCTTGGATGCAGGGAGGATCTGGAATACAAGGACCTTC; CDR3aa: CASSLDAGRIWNTRTF
j_gene: TRBJ2-7; abundance: NA; d_gene: NA; v_gene: TRBV5-5; CDR3nt: TGTGCCAGCAGCTTGCGAGGGGGCTCCTACGAGCAGTACTTC; CDR3aa: CASSLRGGSYEQYF
j_gene: TRBJ1-1; abundance: NA; d_gene: TRBD1; v_gene: TRBV18; CDR3nt: TGTGCCAGCTCACCAAGGAGACAGGGATTGAACACTGAAGCTTTCTTT; CDR3aa: CASSPRRQGLNTEAFF
j_gene: TRBJ1-5; abundance: NA; d_gene: TRBD1; v_gene: TRBV18; CDR3nt: TGTGCCAGCTCACCTGACAGGGGTCTCAATCAGCCCCAGCATTTT; CDR3aa: CASSPDRGLNQPQHF
j_gene: TRBJ2-3; abundance: NA; d_gene: NA; v_gene: TRBV19; CDR3nt: TGTGCCAGTAGTATAGGGGAACATACAGATACGCAGTATTTT; CDR3aa: CASSIGEHTDTQYF
j_gene: TRBJ2-2; abundance: once; d_gene: NA; v_gene: TRBV7-2; CDR3nt: TGTGCCAGCAGCCGATACACCGGGGAGCTGTTTTTT; CDR3aa: CASSRYTGELFF
j_gene: TRBJ2-1; abundance: NA; d_gene: NA; v_gene: TRBV5-5; CDR3nt: TGTGCCAGCACCCCAAAGGGGGAGGCCTACAATGAGCAGTTCTTC; CDR3aa: CASTPKGEAYNEQFF
j_gene: TRBJ2-7; abundance: NA; d_gene: NA; v_gene: TRBV27; CDR3nt: TGTGCCAGCAGGAAGAGTGGTTTCTACGAGCAGTACTTC; CDR3aa: CASRKSGFYEQYF
j_gene: TRBJ2-5; abundance: NA; d_gene: TRBD1; v_gene: TRBV5-1; CDR3nt: TGCGCCAGCAGCTTCGGGACAGGGGTTCAAGAGACCCAGTACTTC; CDR3aa: CASSFGTGVQETQYF
j_gene: TRBJ1-2; abundance: NA; d_gene: TRBD1; v_gene: TRBV19; CDR3nt: TGTGCCAGTAGTATCAGGGGGCGATATAACTATGGCTACACCTTC; CDR3aa: CASSIRGRYNYGYTF
j_gene: TRBJ2-5; abundance: NA; d_gene: NA; v_gene: TRBV15; CDR3nt: TGTGCCACCAGCAGAAGAAACTTAGCGGAGGAGACCCAGTACTTC; CDR3aa: CATSRRNLAEETQYF
j_gene: TRBJ2-1; abundance: NA; d_gene: NA; v_gene: TRBV9; CDR3nt: TGTGCCAGCAGCGTAGATTTGGGCGGCTACAATGAGCAGTTCTTC; CDR3aa: CASSVDLGGYNEQFF
j_gene: TRBJ1-5; abundance: NA; d_gene: NA; v_gene: TRBV5-6; CDR3nt: TGTGCCAGCAGCTTAAACAATCAGCCCCAGCATTTT; CDR3aa: CASSLNNQPQHF
j_gene: TRBJ2-1; abundance: NA; d_gene: NA; v_gene: TRBV7-2; CDR3nt: TGTGCCAGCAGCATCCTAGGGAGCTCCTACAATGAGCAGTTCTTC; CDR3aa: CASSILGSSYNEQFF
j_gene: TRBJ2-1; abundance: NA; d_gene: NA; v_gene: TRBV5-4; CDR3nt: TGTGCCAGCAGCCACGGGCGAGCGAAGGGCTACAATGAGCAGTTCTTC; CDR3aa: CASSHGRAKGYNEQFF
j_gene: TRBJ1-1; abundance: NA; d_gene: TRBD1; v_gene: TRBV7-9; CDR3nt: TGTGCCAGCAGTCAAAGGGGACAGGGGACGGGCACTGAAGCTTTCTTT; CDR3aa: CASSQRGQGTGTEAFF
j_gene: TRBJ2-7; abundance: NA; d_gene: NA; v_gene: TRBV21-1; CDR3nt: TGTGCCAGCAGCAAAGTTGTAGGTTTTTTCCCCCGCTACGAGCAGTACTTC; CDR3aa: CASSKVVGFFPRYEQYF
j_gene: TRBJ2-7; abundance: NA; d_gene: NA; v_gene: TRBV5-6; CDR3nt: TGTGCCAGCAGCTTGCAGGTCTCCTACGAGCAGTACTTC; CDR3aa: CASSLQVSYEQYF
j_gene: TRBJ1-6; abundance: NA; d_gene: TRBD1; v_gene: TRBV2; CDR3nt: TGTGCCAGCAGTGAAGCCGCAGGGGGTTTCTATAATTCACCCCTCCACTTT; CDR3aa: CASSEAAGGFYNSPLHF
j_gene: TRBJ2-1; abundance: NA; d_gene: NA; v_gene: TRBV12-3/TRBV12-4; CDR3nt: TGTGCCAGCAGTTCTTTATACAATGAGCAGTTCTTC; CDR3aa: CASSSLYNEQFF
j_gene: TRBJ1-5; abundance: NA; d_gene: NA; v_gene: TRBV19; CDR3nt: TGTGCCAGTAGTACAGGGAGGGAGAGTCAGCCCCAGCATTTT; CDR3aa: CASSTGRESQPQHF
j_gene: TRBJ2-3; abundance: NA; d_gene: NA; v_gene: TRBV6-2/TRBV6-3; CDR3nt: TGTGCCAGCAGTTACTCGATCGGGGCTGCAGATACGCAGTATTTT; CDR3aa: CASSYSIGAADTQYF
j_gene: TRBJ1-2; abundance: NA; d_gene: NA; v_gene: TRBV30; CDR3nt: TGTGCCTGGAGTTATGGAGACGACAATAACTATGGCTACACCTTC; CDR3aa: CAWSYGDDNNYGYTF
j_gene: TRBJ2-5; abundance: NA; d_gene: NA; v_gene: TRBV5-8; CDR3nt: TGTGCCAGCAGCTCAGGTGGGGTCCAGTACTTC; CDR3aa: CASSSGGVQYF
j_gene: TRBJ2-1; abundance: NA; d_gene: TRBD1; v_gene: TRBV9; CDR3nt: TGTGCCAGCAGCCCCGGGACAGGGGTCTACAATGAGCAGTTCTTC; CDR3aa: CASSPGTGVYNEQFF
j_gene: TRBJ2-1; abundance: NA; d_gene: NA; v_gene: TRBV2; CDR3nt: TGTGCCAGCAGTGAAGGAAAGGGGGGGACATGGGGCAATGAGCAGTTCTTC; CDR3aa: CASSEGKGGTWGNEQFF
j_gene: TRBJ2-3; abundance: once; d_gene: TRBD2; v_gene: TRBV7-2; CDR3nt: TGTGCCAGCAGCTTAGGCCCCGGGACTAGCGGGAGGATAGATACGCAGTATTTT; CDR3aa: CASSLGPGTSGRIDTQYF
j_gene: TRBJ1-1; abundance: NA; d_gene: NA; v_gene: TRBV18; CDR3nt: TGTGCCAGCTCATGGACACTGAACACTGAAGCTTTCTTT; CDR3aa: CASSWTLNTEAFF
j_gene: TRBJ2-2; abundance: NA; d_gene: NA; v_gene: TRBV2; CDR3nt: TGTGCCAGCAGTGAGGGGAGATTCACCGGGGAGCTGTTTTTT; CDR3aa: CASSEGRFTGELFF
j_gene: TRBJ2-5; abundance: NA; d_gene: TRBD2; v_gene: TRBV11-2; CDR3nt: TGTGCCAGCAGCCTACTTTTAGCGGGGGTCGAGACCCAGTACTTC; CDR3aa: CASSLLLAGVETQYF
j_gene: TRBJ1-6; abundance: once; d_gene: NA; v_gene: TRBV10-3; CDR3nt: TGTGCCATCAGTGCCGGACAGATGAGCTCCTATAATTCACCCCTCCACTTT; CDR3aa: CAISAGQMSSYNSPLHF
j_gene: TRBJ1-1; abundance: few; d_gene: NA; v_gene: TRBV29-1; CDR3nt: TGCAGCGGGGGGTCAGGTGAAGCTTTCTTT; CDR3aa: CSGGSGEAFF
j_gene: TRBJ2-2; abundance: NA; d_gene: TRBD1; v_gene: TRBV11-2; CDR3nt: TGTGCCAGCAGCTTAGATTGGACAGGGGTGAACACCGGGGAGCTGTTTTTT; CDR3aa: CASSLDWTGVNTGELFF
j_gene: TRBJ2-7; abundance: NA; d_gene: TRBD2; v_gene: TRBV29-1; CDR3nt: TGCAGCGTTGGCGGGAGGCTAACCTACGAGCAGTACTTC; CDR3aa: CSVGGRLTYEQYF
j_gene: TRBJ2-1; abundance: NA; d_gene: TRBD2; v_gene: TRBV24-1; CDR3nt: TGTGCCATCTCAAGTGAGCGGGGGTACAATGAGCAGTTCTTC; CDR3aa: CAISSERGYNEQFF
j_gene: TRBJ1-1; abundance: NA; d_gene: NA; v_gene: TRBV7-2; CDR3nt: TGTGCCAGCAGCTTAGCACTCGGCAGGGCAGAGGCTGAAGCTTTCTTT; CDR3aa: CASSLALGRAEAEAFF
j_gene: TRBJ1-3; abundance: few; d_gene: NA; v_gene: TRBV5-5; CDR3nt: TGTGCCAGCAGCTTGAGTTCTGGAAACACCATATATTTT; CDR3aa: CASSLSSGNTIYF
j_gene: TRBJ2-5; abundance: NA; d_gene: TRBD2; v_gene: TRBV28; CDR3nt: TGTGCCAGCAGTTTAACGGGGGGGGAGACCCAGTACTTC; CDR3aa: CASSLTGGETQYF